This T cell receptor (beta chain) was obtained from a study of vaccination and CD4 T cells after COVID-19. Findings and limits, study-wide: Within the convalescent patients, a median around 90% of the SARS-CoV-2-reactive clones were ones that appeared only post-vaccination. Spike mono-reactive status applied to 304 of 307 vaccine-specific clones in convalescent patients.

Cultured CD4+ T cell DNA underwent sequencing with the Oncomine TCR Beta short-read assay. TCRdb re-called the PCR reads through MiXCR, storing one row per CDR3 protein. Found here are 12,000 or so distinct CDR3 sequences, approximately 54% of them singletons; the top ten hold about 17%. In germline, CDR1 is MNHEY, CDR2 SVGEGT. There are 16 residues in the CDR3. J was trimmed by 3 bases and V by 6 bases; bases with no gene match: 7. Regarding this clonotype: The target antigen is unknown.

Treatment defined: approximately nine-day PBMC culture with coronavirus spike peptide pools or control peptides (ViraFEST assay). The sequencing here drew on cultured CD4+ T cells from blood, taken after SARS-CoV-2 vaccination. The sequence came from a human donor with COVID-19. V usage is TRBV6-2 or TRBV6-3 and J usage is TRBJ2-5; TRBD2 agrees at 13 bases. CDR3 nucleotide sequence: TGTGCCAGCAGACGGGGACTAGCGGGGACCAAAGAGACCCAGTACTTC. Translation gives CASRRGLAGTKETQYF.